Here is one T cell receptor beta chain with its context. The antigen is not known. The data were obtained in a study of graft-versus-host responses after intestinal transplantation. Study details: Multivisceral, liver-intestinal, or isolated intestinal transplants were given to recipients. All of the recipients had induction that used anti-thymocyte globulin, then tacrolimus and steroids for approximately 3 years.

This CDR3 region has 14 residues. V gave up 1 base and J gave up 7 bases, with 11 bases separating them. The germline V gene has CDR1 GTSNPN and CDR2 SVGIG (reference sequence). Whole-study results and caveats: Allografts of patients with graft-donor T cell macrochimerism showed high graft-versus-host to host-versus-graft clone ratios.

TCRdb's table, derived via immunoSEQ multiplex PCR, lists solely in-frame clones and lacks some. Seen here are tens of thousands of clones, about nine tenths observed once, and the top ten hold over 0.08%. The rearrangement links TRBV30 to TRBJ1-6, with a tentative D call TRBD1 (6 bases). This sample comprised unstimulated CD4+ T cells sorted from spleen or lymph node cells, obtained before intestinal transplant. This receptor was obtained from a human donor who received an intestinal transplant. This CDR3 is CAWSERQGNSPLHF. The CDR3 DNA reads as TGTGCCTGGAGTGAAAGGCAGGGGAATTCACCCCTCCACTTT.